These 23 T cell receptor beta chains originate from one sample sequenced in a study of blood T cells in healthy people across ages. It was with a sample-barcoded 5' primer and a J-beta primer mix that a second PCR of roughly 7 to 12 cycles was run. TCRdb fed the 5' RACE reads into MiXCR, producing one record per CDR3 protein. The sample has 500,000 to 600,000 distinct CDR3 sequences; 25% to 30% are singletons. Sequenced: blood. The receptors were sampled from a woman between 70 and 85 years old in good health.

This clonotype was observed a handful of times. This rearrangement joins TRBV5-1 to TRBJ2-5, with D perhaps TRBD1 (5 bases). The CDR3 sequence is 15 residues long. Germline CDR1 reads SGHRS; CDR2 reads YFSETQ. Trimming stripped 1 base from V and 5 bases from J, with 15 bases between. The CDR3 region is CASSLWAGQGETQYF. The CDR3 DNA follows: TGCGCCAGCAGCTTGTGGGCAGGTCAGGGCGAGACCCAGTACTTC.

This clonotype has more than one count but fewer than ten. The chain has TRBV2 and TRBJ2-5; TRBD2 matches at 15 bases. The tail of the sequence fits TRBJ2-1 better, so the J call may be wrong. Looked up from germline, CDR1 is SNHLY and CDR2 is FYNNEI. This CDR3 comprises 18 residues. CDR3 residues: CASSEGRTSGGAGNEQFF. DNA for the CDR3: TGTGCCAGCAGTGAAGGGAGGACTAGCGGGGGGGCGGGGAATGAGCAGTTCTTC.

This clonotype occurred once. The chain carries TRBV12-3 or TRBV12-4 and TRBJ2-5; 10 bases map to TRBD2. The CDR3 spans 15 residues. The trim removed 4 bases at V and 2 bases at J, leaving 4 bases unmatched. This CDR3 reads CASSSSGGNQETQYF. CDR3 DNA sequence: TGTGCCAGCAGTTCTAGCGGGGGCAATCAAGAGACCCAGTACTTC.

The CDR3 sequence: CASSLRTHQETQYF. Written as DNA, the CDR3 is TGTGCCAGCAGCTTAAGGACACATCAAGAGACCCAGTACTTC. The chain joins TRBV7-2 to TRBJ2-5; D possibly corresponds to TRBD1 (5 bases). Germline CDR1 reads SGHTA; CDR2 reads FQGNSA. CDR3 length equals 14 residues. The V end lost 2 bases, the J end lost 2 bases, and 9 bases lay between the germline ends.

This clonotype has only a few counts. This chain uses TRBV6-5 with TRBJ1-2, with 10 bases aligning to TRBD1. The germline V gene has CDR1 MNHEY and CDR2 SVGAGI. The CDR3 has 14 amino acids. V lost 2 bases, J lost 7 bases, and 4 bases stayed unmatched. This CDR3 is CASSYLGTGVGYTF. The CDR3 DNA is TGTGCCAGCAGTTACCTCGGGACAGGGGTTGGCTACACCTTC.

The V gene is TRBV7-2, the J gene TRBJ2-3, with a weak D call TRBD1 (6 bases). This CDR3 comprises 13 residues. The V and J ends lost 5 bases and 6 bases respectively, with 12 bases between them. Germline loops: CDR1 SGHTA, CDR2 FQGNSA. For the CDR3, the DNA is TGTGCCAGCAGCACCCGGACAGCCGATACGCAGTATTTT. Protein sequence: CASSTRTADTQYF.

The genes are TRBV12-3 or TRBV12-4 and TRBJ1-4; 8 bases agree with TRBD1. CDR3 length: 14 amino acids. The V and J ends lost 7 bases and 6 bases, in that order; junction bases with no gene match: 7. CDR3 in amino acids: CASTVSGGDEKLFF. The CDR3 DNA reads TGTGCCAGCACCGTGTCAGGGGGCGATGAAAAACTGTTTTTT.

The chain links TRBV5-1 to TRBJ2-7, with 7 bases aligning to TRBD1. Germline trimming cut 3 bases from V and 3 bases from J; bases unmatched to any gene: 9. Germline lookup yields CDR1 SGHRS and CDR2 YFSETQ. The CDR3 is 15 residues long. The CDR3 nucleotides read TGCGCCAGCAGCTGGGACAGCCCGACTTACTACGAGCAGTACTTC. Amino acid sequence: CASSWDSPTYYEQYF.

Notes on this clonotype: An end of the junction does not agree with germline; a read error may underlie this. The V and J genes are TRBV10-3 and TRBJ2-3, with D maybe TRBD2 (7 bases). This CDR3 has 15 residues. In germline, CDR1 is ENHRY, CDR2 SYGVKD. Here the CDR3 reads CATSVERGGLVTQYF. The CDR3 DNA reads as TGTGCCACCAGTGTCGAGAGGGGGGGCCTAGTTACGCAGTATTTT.

The chain combines TRBV30 with TRBJ2-5; D is ambiguous. V lost 0 bases and J 7 bases, leaving 9 bases between the germline ends. Germline V gene data show CDR1 as GTSNPN and CDR2 as SVGIG (reference sequence). This CDR3 comprises 12 residues. This CDR3 is CAWSVSARTQYF. For the CDR3, the DNA is TGTGCCTGGAGTGTAAGTGCCAGGACCCAGTACTTC.

This clonotype was picked up a small number of times. The chain links TRBV7-2 to TRBJ2-5; D call uncertain. The V and J ends lost 1 base and 6 bases respectively, with 6 bases between them. Looked up from germline, CDR1 is SGHTA and CDR2 is FQGNSA. The CDR3 has 12 amino acids. CDR3 in DNA: TGTGCCAGCAGCTTAGATTCGAAGACCCAGTACTTC. It translates to CASSLDSKTQYF.

This clonotype has a handful of counts. V gene TRBV11-2 combines with J gene TRBJ1-2, with 8 bases identical to TRBD1. Germline V gene data show CDR1 as SGHAT and CDR2 as FQNNGV. With V trimmed by 3 bases and J by 0 bases, 3 bases remained unmatched. The CDR3 sequence is 15 residues long. CDR3 loop: CASSLGQDANYGYTF. The CDR3 DNA follows: TGTGCCAGCAGCTTGGGACAGGACGCTAACTATGGCTACACCTTC.

The CDR3 DNA is TGTGCCAGCAGTGAATATTCCCGGACAGGAGGAAACACCATATATTTT. This gives the protein CASSEYSRTGGNTIYF. The chain uses TRBV25-1 and TRBJ1-3; 7 nucleotides align to TRBD1. Germline values: CDR1 MGHDK, CDR2 SYGVNS. This CDR3 spans 16 amino acids. V was clipped by 0 bases and J by 4 bases; unmatched bases: 6.

This clonotype was seen more than once but under ten times. The V gene is TRBV11-2, the J gene TRBJ1-4; 7 bases fit TRBD1. With V trimmed by 5 bases and J by 8 bases, 11 bases remained unmatched. The CDR3 runs 15 residues. Germline-derived CDR1 and CDR2 are SGHAT and FQNNGV. The CDR3 reads CASSPPGQINEKLFF. The CDR3 DNA sequence: TGTGCCAGCAGCCCCCCGGGACAGATCAACGAAAAACTGTTTTTT.

In its sample, this clonotype was seen a few times. The chain employs TRBV7-2 and TRBJ2-5; perhaps TRBD2 as D (6 bases). The DNA matches TRBJ2-7 better at its end, which makes the J call doubtful. From germline, CDR1 is SGHTA and CDR2 FQGNSA. The CDR3 spans 13 residues. The CDR3 DNA follows: TGTGCCAGCAGCTCGGGACTCTTCTACGAGCAGTACTTC. It encodes CASSSGLFYEQYF.

This chain uses TRBV6-5 with TRBJ1-2; TRBD1 aligns across 7 bases. The CDR3 sequence is 16 residues long. CDR1 and CDR2 from the germline V gene are MNHEY and SVGAGI. The trim removed 6 bases at V and 3 bases at J, leaving 13 bases unmatched. CDR3 sequence reads: CASRAGTVPYHYGYTF. The DNA for the CDR3 is TGTGCCAGCAGGGCCGGGACAGTACCATATCACTATGGCTACACCTTC.

This clonotype turned up a few times. The rearrangement uses TRBV20-1 and TRBJ1-1; no definite D call. V was trimmed by 0 bases and J by 0 bases, leaving 11 bases between them. The CDR3 spans 15 residues. CDR1 and CDR2 (germline): DFQATT, SNEGSKA (reference sequence). CDR3 protein: CSARDGSFLNTEAFF. The CDR3 nucleotides are TGCAGTGCTAGAGATGGGAGCTTTTTGAACACTGAAGCTTTCTTT.

The chain uses TRBV15 and TRBJ2-1; 8 bases are a match to TRBD1. Germline V gene sequence: CDR1 LNHNV, CDR2 YYDKDF (reference sequence). The CDR3 has 13 residues. J gave up 7 bases and V 10 bases, and 9 bases lay outside the gene matches. The CDR3 DNA is TGTGCCATCGCCCCGAGACAGGGGAATGAGCAGTTCTTC. The encoded protein is CAIAPRQGNEQFF. Looking up the rest from reference TRBV15 and TRBJ2-1 gives the full variable domain: DAMVIQNPRYQVTQFGKPVTLSCSQTLNHNVMYWYQQKSSQAPKLLFHYYDKDFNNEADTPDNFQSRRPNTSFCFLDIRSPGLGDTAMYLCAIAPRQGNEQFFGPGTRLTVL.

The chain uses TRBV2 and TRBJ1-2, with 9 positions matching TRBD1. The germline gives CDR1 SNHLY, CDR2 FYNNEI. The junction had 8 bases not matched to a gene; V was cut back by 4 bases and J by 2 bases. The CDR3 has 16 amino acids. The CDR3 DNA reads as TGTGCCAGCAGTGGAAGCGGGACAGGGCAAAACTATGGCTACACCTTC. Protein product: CASSGSGTGQNYGYTF.

Points on this clonotype: A junction boundary mismatches the germline segment, possibly from a read error. The V call is TRBV9, the J call TRBJ2-1; 12 bases are a match to TRBD2. This CDR3 has 18 amino acids. Per germline, CDR1 SGDLS and CDR2 YYNGEE. The CDR3 nucleotides read TGTGCCGGCAGCTCGACTAGCGGGGGTCAAATTTCCTACAATGAGCAGTTCTTC. Residues: CAGSSTSGGQISYNEQFF.

This clonotype was counted only a few times. The chain combines TRBV5-1 with TRBJ1-4, with unresolved D. The CDR3 has 15 residues. The germline V gene has CDR1 SGHRS and CDR2 YFSETQ. V gave up 1 base and J gave up 6 bases, with 13 bases separating them. The CDR3 DNA reads as TGCGCCAGCAGCTTGTATCCGGGTCTAGATGAAAAACTGTTTTTT. Its protein is CASSLYPGLDEKLFF.

The rearrangement joins TRBV18 to TRBJ2-7; either TRBD1 or TRBD2 may supply D (5 bases each). Trimming left V 4 bases short and J 5 bases short, with 15 bases between. There are 14 residues in the CDR3. Germline CDR1 KGHSH, CDR2 LQKENI. The CDR3: CASSLRDGDHEQYF. The CDR3, as DNA: TGTGCCAGCTCACTCCGGGACGGGGATCACGAGCAGTACTTC.

This clonotype was picked up many times. The J gene is TRBJ2-5, the V gene TRBV11-2; D is unresolved. There are 12 residues in the CDR3. Between the trimmed V and J ends, which lost 5 bases and 1 base, there was a span of 5 bases. Germline CDR1 reads SGHAT; CDR2 reads FQNNGV. Here the CDR3 DNA reads TGTGCCAGCAGCCGTTCCCAAGAGACCCAGTACTTC. Protein: CASSRSQETQYF.